These 8 T cell receptor beta chains were sequenced from one sample in a study of blood T cell repertoires in COVID-19. Assay used: immunoSEQ multiplex PCR; TCRdb lists only in-frame clones, some missing. The sample contains about 280,000 clones, roughly 89% of which appear only once. Sequencing was carried out using peripheral blood. These receptors were collected from a woman aged 25 to 39 with COVID-19, enrolled during active disease.

V and J are TRBV12-5 and TRBJ1-1, with no clear D. The CDR3 has 13 amino acids. The V and J ends lost 5 bases and 0 bases respectively, with 7 bases between them. The germline V gene encodes CDR1 LGHNT and CDR2 FRNRAP. The CDR3: CASGASVNTEAFF. The CDR3 DNA follows: TGTGCTAGTGGTGCTAGCGTGAACACTGAAGCTTTCTTT.

This clone was observed a single time. This chain uses TRBV15 with TRBJ2-3; TRBD1 matches 7 bases. CDR3 length: 16 residues. V lost 2 bases to trimming and J lost 4 bases; unmatched junction nucleotides: 9. Germline V gene lookup returns CDR1 LNHNV and CDR2 YYDKDF (reference sequence). CDR3 amino acids: CATSRQQGWGPDTQYF. CDR3 bases: TGTGCCACCAGCAGACAACAGGGGTGGGGCCCAGATACGCAGTATTTT.

The CDR3 sequence: CASSPPGLTRSPQHF. The CDR3 region has the DNA TGTGCCAGCTCACCACCGGGACTTACTAGATCGCCCCAGCATTTT. The chain combines TRBV18 with TRBJ1-5; tentative D call: TRBD1 (5 bases). The length of the CDR3 is 15 residues. V lost 0 bases to trimming and J lost 9 bases, with 15 bases between them. Germline V gene sequence: CDR1 KGHSH, CDR2 LQKENI.

This rearrangement joins TRBV15 to TRBJ1-1, with D possibly TRBD1 on 5 matching bases. V lost 3 bases, J lost 0 bases, and 14 bases lay in between. The CDR3 extends over 16 amino acids. The V gene's germline CDR1 is LNHNV and CDR2 YYDKDF (reference sequence). CDR3 DNA: TGTGCCACCAGCAGCCCGACCGACAGCCTGAACACTGAAGCTTTCTTT. It is translated as CATSSPTDSLNTEAFF.

The chain couples TRBV3-1 (or the pseudogene TRBV3-2) to TRBJ2-1; 10 nucleotides match TRBD2. The germline CDR1 and CDR2 sequences are LGHDT and YNNKEL (reference sequence). The CDR3 spans 15 residues. The V and J ends lost 4 bases and 6 bases, in that order; junction bases with no gene match: 6. DNA of the CDR3: TGTGCCAGCAGCCGGAGCGGGGGGGCCAGCAATGAGCAGTTCTTC. Protein product: CASSRSGGASNEQFF.

CDR3 sequence (DNA): TGCGCCAGCAGAAGGCTCGACAGGGCCCAAGCGGACGAGCAGTACTTC. Amino acids: CASRRLDRAQADEQYF. This chain links TRBV5-1 with TRBJ2-7, with TRBD1 matching over 7 bases. CDR1 is SGHRS and CDR2 is YFSETQ in the germline V gene. This CDR3 spans 16 amino acids. The V gene end was trimmed by 5 bases and the J gene end by 5 bases; junction bases not matched to a gene: 16.

This clone was observed a single time. A junction end diverges from the germline sequence, so it may reflect a read error. This rearrangement joins TRBV5-6 to TRBJ1-5; the D is unclear. Germline V gene lookup returns CDR1 SGHDT and CDR2 YYEEEE. This CDR3 contains 16 residues. CDR3 DNA sequence: TGTGCCAACAGCGCCCGCGGGGTTTGGAGCAATCAGCCCCAGCATTTT. It yields the protein CANSARGVWSNQPQHF.

The V and J genes are TRBV28 and TRBJ2-7; 7 nucleotides line up with TRBD1. Germline CDR1 reads MDHEN; CDR2 reads SYDVKM. J lost 10 bases, V lost 6 bases, and 9 bases had no gene match. The length of the CDR3 is 12 residues. The CDR3 bases are TGTGCCAGCAGAACTCCCGGGACAGCCCAGTACTTC. This encodes CASRTPGTAQYF.